This TCR beta chain came from a study of CD8+ T cells in alopecia areata. RNA, once extracted, was reverse transcribed into cDNA for use as the sequencing template. The method was immunoSEQ multiplex PCR; TCRdb's version includes in-frame clones alone and lacks a portion of them. Counted here are nearly 110,000 clones, 65% to 85% occurring once; the ten biggest clones make up under 25%. Treatment denoted: oral pan-JAK inhibitor, 5-10 mg twice daily. This CDR3 is built from 12 residues. The V and J ends lost 10 bases and 2 bases, in that order; junction bases with no gene match: 3. Germline CDR1 and CDR2: ENHRY and SYGVKD.

The receptor was derived from a human donor with alopecia areata. The sample was CD8+ T cells sorted from blood, taken at week 24, from a patient treated with tofacitinib. The V gene is TRBV10-3, the J gene TRBJ2-5; TRBD1 aligns across 8 bases. Here the CDR3 DNA reads TGTGCCACAAGGGACAGGCAAGAGACCCAGTACTTC. It is translated as CATRDRQETQYF.